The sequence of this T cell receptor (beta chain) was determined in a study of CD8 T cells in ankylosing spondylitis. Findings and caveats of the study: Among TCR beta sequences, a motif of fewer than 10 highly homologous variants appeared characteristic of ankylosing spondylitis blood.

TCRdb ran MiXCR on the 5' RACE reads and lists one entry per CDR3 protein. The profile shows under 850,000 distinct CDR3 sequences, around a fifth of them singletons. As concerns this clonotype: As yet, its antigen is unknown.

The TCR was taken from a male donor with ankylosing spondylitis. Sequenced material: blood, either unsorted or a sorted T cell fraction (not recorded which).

CDR3 residues: CASSETGDYEQYF. CDR3 in DNA: TGTGCCAGTTCAGAGACAGGGGACTACGAGCAGTACTTC. The chain recombines TRBV19 with TRBJ2-7; 8 bases are shared with TRBD1. The germline gives CDR1 LNHDA, CDR2 SQIVND (reference sequence). This CDR3 comprises 13 residues. Unmatched junction bases numbered 6, after V lost 8 bases and J lost 3 bases. Supplemented by reference TRBV19 and TRBJ2-7, the full variable domain reads DGGITQSPKYLFRKEGQNVTLSCEQNLNHDAMYWYRQDPGQGLRLIYYSQIVNDFQKGDIAEGYSVSREKKESFPLTVTSAQKNPTAFYLCASSETGDYEQYFGPGTRLTVT.